This TCR beta chain was sequenced for a study of OX40 agonist ivuxolimab in advanced cancers. Clones were sequenced by immunoSEQ multiplex PCR, and TCRdb holds only the in-frame ones, with some missing. The profile shows about 64,000 clones, roughly 81% of them singletons. This clone showed up just a few times. CDR3 length equals 13 residues. Trimming shortened V by 5 bases and J by 7 bases, and 12 bases separated the two germline ends. Germline loops: CDR1 SGHAT, CDR2 FQNNGV. This clonotype originated in an adult with an advanced solid tumor such as melanoma, head and neck, liver or kidney cancer. Sequenced here: CD4+ or CD8+ T cells sorted from blood, sampled in a trial of the OX40 agonist ivuxolimab. J is TRBJ1-5 and V is TRBV11-2; D is uncertain. The CDR3 sequence: CASSASERQPQHF. The DNA of the CDR3 is TGTGCCAGCAGCGCCTCCGAGCGGCAGCCCCAGCATTTT.